This TCR beta chain originates from a study of PD-1 blockade in classical Hodgkin lymphoma. Trimming at V came to 0 bases and at J to 2 bases, leaving 5 bases not matched to a gene. The CDR3 is 15 amino acids. Germline assignment: CDR1 SGHKS and CDR2 YYEKEE (reference sequence). Clones were sequenced by immunoSEQ multiplex PCR, and TCRdb holds only the in-frame ones, with some missing. The sample shows about 18,000 clones, over 80% of them seen only once. The study's findings and limits: The repertoire differences lack a defined cause, possibly disease activity or prior therapy. Those patients who began receiving nivolumab less than 1 year after ASCT had lower diversity, and they were excluded. Reported findings placed baseline TCR diversity lower in newly diagnosed patients (compared with healthy donors).

Brentuximab vedotin exposure varied, and every patient relapsed after autologous stem cell transplantation. Patients' outcomes at their best amounted to complete response, partial response or progressive disease. A word on this clone: The antigen is unknown.

The receptor was isolated from a human donor with classical Hodgkin lymphoma. The chain has TRBV5-5 and TRBJ2-7; TRBD1 matches at 7 bases. The sample was peripheral blood mononuclear cells (PBMCs), taken at baseline. The CDR3 here is CASSLVGDSTYEQYF. In nucleotides, the CDR3 is TGTGCCAGCAGCTTGGTAGGGGACAGCACCTACGAGCAGTACTTC.